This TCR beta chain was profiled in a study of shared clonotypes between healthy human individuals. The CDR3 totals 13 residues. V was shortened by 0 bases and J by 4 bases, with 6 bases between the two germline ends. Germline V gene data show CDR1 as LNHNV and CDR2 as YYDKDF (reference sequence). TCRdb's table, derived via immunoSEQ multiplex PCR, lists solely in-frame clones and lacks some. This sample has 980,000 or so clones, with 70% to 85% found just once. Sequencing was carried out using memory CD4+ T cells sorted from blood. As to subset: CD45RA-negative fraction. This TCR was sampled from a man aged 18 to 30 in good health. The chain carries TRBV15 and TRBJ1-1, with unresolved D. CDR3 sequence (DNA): TGTGCCACCAGCAGAGAGAAGGGCACTGAAGCTTTCTTT. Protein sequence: CATSREKGTEAFF.